These 21 T cell receptor beta chains share one sample of origin, sequenced in a study of T cell changes during pregnancy in multiple sclerosis. TCRdb's table, derived via immunoSEQ multiplex PCR, lists solely in-frame clones and lacks some. Counted here are 90,000 to 95,000 clones, 85% to 95% occurring once; the ten biggest clones make up about 3.9%. Specimen: peripheral blood, collected in the first trimester of pregnancy. The source is a female donor with multiple sclerosis, enrolled in a pregnancy study.

CDR3 bases: TGCGCCAGCCTTCCGGGTTCAGTTGGGTCCGGGGAGCTGTTTTTT. This encodes CASLPGSVGSGELFF. The V gene is TRBV5-1, the J gene TRBJ2-2; D is uncertain. Per the germline V gene, CDR1 is SGHRS and CDR2 is YFSETQ. Trimming took off 7 bases at V and 6 bases at J, with 19 bases between the two ends. The CDR3 runs 15 residues.

CDR3 bases: TGTGCCAGCAGTTGGAGGGGACAGGGGGCCAAAAACATTCAGTACTTC. The encoded protein is CASSWRGQGAKNIQYF. This chain uses TRBV6-6 with TRBJ2-4; 10 bases match TRBD1. Germline CDR1 MNHNY, CDR2 SVGAGI (reference sequence). The J segment lost 1 base and the V segment lost 4 bases, leaving 4 bases of the junction unmatched. CDR3 length: 16 amino acids.

In DNA, the CDR3 is TGCGCCAGCAGCATGGACGGTGATGGCAATCAGCCCCAGCATTTT. It translates to CASSMDGDGNQPQHF. The rearrangement uses TRBV5-1 and TRBJ1-5; D gene unclear. The CDR3 contains 15 residues. CDR1 is SGHRS, CDR2 YFSETQ, per germline. Trimming removed 4 bases at V and 2 bases at J, with 13 bases between. Based on the CDR3 plus reference TRBV5-1 and TRBJ1-5, the full variable domain is KAGVTQTPRYLIKTRGQQVTLSCSPISGHRSVSWYQQTPGQGLQFLFEYFSETQRNKGNFPGRFSGRQFSNSRSEMNVSTLELGDSALYLCASSMDGDGNQPQHFGDGTRLSIL.

The V and J genes are TRBV7-6 and TRBJ1-2; 9 bases align to TRBD1. The trim removed 5 bases at V and 4 bases at J, leaving 11 bases unmatched. Germline assignment: CDR1 SGHVS and CDR2 FNYEAQ. The CDR3 is made up of 16 amino acids. The CDR3 nucleotides are TGTGCCAGCAGCCCGCCTCCTGAACAGGGGGCCTATGGCTACACCTTC. Residues: CASSPPPEQGAYGYTF.

The genes are TRBV11-2 and TRBJ2-7, with no clear D. The CDR3 is made up of 13 amino acids. V lost 6 bases to trimming and J lost 4 bases, with 13 bases between them. CDR1 SGHAT and CDR2 FQNNGV come from the germline V gene. The CDR3 bases are TGTGCCAGCAGTTACGAAGCCGGTTACGAGCAGTACTTC. It encodes CASSYEAGYEQYF.

This chain links TRBV7-2 with TRBJ2-6; the D is unclear. This CDR3 is built from 15 residues. Germline loops: CDR1 SGHTA, CDR2 FQGNSA. Trimming removed 6 bases from V and 0 bases from J, with 9 bases in between. CDR3 nucleotides: TGTGCCAGCAGTTCGAGGATCTCTGGGGCCAACGTCCTGACTTTC. Amino acids: CASSSRISGANVLTF.

The chain recombines TRBV6-5 with TRBJ2-7; 12 bases are a match to TRBD2. This CDR3 spans 15 amino acids. Germline V gene lookup returns CDR1 MNHEY and CDR2 SVGAGI. The trim removed 6 bases at V and 1 base at J, leaving 4 bases unmatched. The CDR3 is CASRPSGGASYEQYF. CDR3 bases: TGTGCCAGCAGACCTAGCGGGGGGGCGTCCTACGAGCAGTACTTC.

V is TRBV11-2 and J is TRBJ2-3; 13 bases fit TRBD2. In germline, CDR1 is SGHAT, CDR2 FQNNGV. CDR3 length: 14 residues. J lost 7 bases, V lost 5 bases, and 3 bases had no gene match. Here the CDR3 DNA reads TGTGCCAGCAGCGGGGGACTAGCGGGGTATACGCAGTATTTT. This sequence encodes CASSGGLAGYTQYF.

The V gene is TRBV7-6, the J gene TRBJ2-2, with 7 nucleotides matching TRBD1. J gave up 5 bases and V 0 bases, and 12 bases lay outside the gene matches. Germline V lookup: CDR1 SGHVS, CDR2 FNYEAQ. This CDR3 contains 18 residues. In nucleotides, the CDR3 is TGTGCCAGCAGCTTAGCGTTAGGTGAGGGACAGCCTACCGGGGAGCTGTTTTTT. Residues: CASSLALGEGQPTGELFF.

This clone was seen just once. V gene TRBV9 combines with J gene TRBJ2-1, with 9 bases that match TRBD2. Losses at the gene ends were 6 bases for V and 4 bases for J; bases not matched to a gene: 5. This CDR3 region has 14 residues. The V gene's germline CDR1 is SGDLS and CDR2 YYNGEE. CDR3 protein: CASTRLADYNEQFF. Here the CDR3 DNA reads TGTGCCAGCACCAGACTAGCGGATTACAATGAGCAGTTCTTC.

As concerns this clone: A junction end diverges from the germline sequence, so it may reflect a read error. The chain carries TRBV7-7 and TRBJ2-5, with TRBD2 identical over 9 bases. Germline lookup yields CDR1 SSHAT and CDR2 FNYEAQ (reference sequence). CDR3 length equals 17 residues. The CDR3 coding sequence is TGTGCTAGCAGCTTAGCGGTTGGCGGGGGGGCCGCGGAGACCCAGTACTTC. Residues: CASSLAVGGGAAETQYF.

This rearrangement joins TRBV6-5 to TRBJ1-1, with a possible D match to TRBD1 (5 bases). Germline V CDR1 and CDR2: MNHEY, SVGAGI. V was shortened by 0 bases and J by 2 bases, with 10 bases between the two germline ends. The CDR3 spans 15 residues. Written as DNA, the CDR3 is TGTGCCAGCAGTTACTCCTGGCAGGGAAACACTGAAGCTTTCTTT. It yields the protein CASSYSWQGNTEAFF.

The gene calls are TRBV21-1 and TRBJ2-5; TRBD1 is taken as the D call from the table, unchecked against the DNA. TRBV21-1 is a pseudogene. The CDR3 has 13 residues. The CDR3 spells CASSKQGSETQYF. CDR3 DNA: TGTGCCAGCAGCAAACAGGGGTCAGAGACCCAGTACTTC.

This sequence joins TRBV6-5 and TRBJ1-1; TRBD1 is a possible D gene (6 bases). Germline loops: CDR1 MNHEY, CDR2 SVGAGI. The V gene lost 6 bases and the J gene lost 5 bases, with 16 bases spanning the gap. The CDR3 has 14 residues. CDR3 sequence (DNA): TGTGCCAGCAGCCAGGCGGACAGCCGGACTGAAGCTTTCTTT. Protein product: CASSQADSRTEAFF.

The V gene is TRBV30, the J gene TRBJ2-3; no clear D gene. The CDR3 runs to 14 residues. From germline, CDR1 is GTSNPN and CDR2 SVGIG (reference sequence). V gave up 3 bases and J gave up 3 bases, with 13 bases separating them. CDR3 in DNA: TGTGCCTGGAGGTTAGGTTCGGGTACAGATACGCAGTATTTT. This codes for CAWRLGSGTDTQYF.

CDR3: CASSYSILARGSPLHF. In DNA form, the CDR3 reads TGTGCCAGCAGTTACTCGATACTGGCCAGGGGCTCACCCCTCCACTTT. The V call is TRBV6-5, the J call TRBJ1-6, with a tentative D call TRBD1 (6 bases). Germline loops: CDR1 MNHEY, CDR2 SVGAGI. V gave up 0 bases and J gave up 10 bases, with 16 bases separating them. This CDR3 spans 16 amino acids.

J is TRBJ1-3 and V is TRBV9; D may be TRBD1 (6 bases). The CDR3 runs to 13 residues. The V gene's germline CDR1 is SGDLS and CDR2 YYNGEE. Between the trimmed V and J ends, which lost 4 bases and 2 bases, there was a span of 7 bases. This CDR3 reads CASSQGPGNTIYF. CDR3 coding DNA: TGTGCCAGCAGCCAGGGGCCTGGAAACACCATATATTTT.

This clone occurred once. The V gene is TRBV19, the J gene TRBJ2-1, with 7 bases fitting TRBD2. Trimming removed 5 bases from V and 9 bases from J; junction bases left unmatched: 4. The CDR3 has 12 residues. CDR1 and CDR2 (germline): LNHDA, SQIVND (reference sequence). The CDR3 region is CASSGGGSEQFF. In DNA form, the CDR3 reads TGTGCCAGTAGTGGCGGGGGAAGTGAGCAGTTCTTC.

V usage is TRBV15 and J usage is TRBJ2-1, with 9 bases that match TRBD2. Germline V CDR1 and CDR2: LNHNV, YYDKDF (reference sequence). The CDR3 has 15 amino acids. The V segment lost 1 base and the J segment 8 bases; nucleotides outside the gene matches: 6. CDR3: CATSRVRGGLDEQFF. The CDR3 DNA reads as TGTGCCACCAGCAGAGTGCGGGGGGGCCTTGATGAGCAGTTCTTC.

This chain uses TRBV5-4 with TRBJ2-5; D perhaps matches TRBD2 (6 bases). CDR3 length: 13 amino acids. CDR1 is SGHNT, CDR2 YYREEE, per germline (reference sequence). The V and J ends lost 5 bases and 2 bases respectively, with 10 bases between them. CDR3 in DNA: TGTGCCAGCAGTCGGGGAGGTCAAGAGACCCAGTACTTC. This translates into CASSRGGQETQYF. The full variable domain, completed using reference TRBV5-4 and TRBJ2-5, is ETGVTQSPTHLIKTRGQQVTLRCSSQSGHNTVSWYQQALGQGPQFIFQYYREEENGRGNFPPRFSGLQFPNYSSELNVNALELDDSALYLCASSRGGQETQYFGPGTRLLVL.

This rearrangement joins TRBV5-6 to TRBJ1-2; TRBD1 might be the D (6 bases). V was cut by 5 bases and J by 3 bases, with 17 bases left in between. Germline-derived CDR1 and CDR2 are SGHDT and YYEEEE. The CDR3 has 15 amino acids. The CDR3 DNA sequence: TGTGCCAGCAGTTCTAGACAGGAAAACTACTATGGCTACACCTTC. Its protein is CASSSRQENYYGYTF.